This TCR beta chain was profiled in a study of PD-L1 blockade in urothelial cancer. After removal of 0 bases from V and 7 bases from J, the junction contained 8 bases not matched to a gene. This CDR3 contains 15 residues. Germline V gives CDR1 SGHKS, CDR2 YYEKEE (reference sequence). Some clones are missing from TCRdb's copy, which holds only in-frame ones; the method was immunoSEQ multiplex PCR. Of fewer than 50,000 clones in the sample, around 90% were seen once. The chain joins TRBV5-5 to TRBJ1-1, with TRBD1 matching over 8 bases. The specimen was PBMCs, collected around atezolizumab (anti-PD-L1) treatment. This sequence originates from a man in his 60s with urothelial cancer. The CDR3 region is CASSLVDRVYSEAFF. The CDR3 DNA is TGTGCCAGCAGCTTGGTGGACAGGGTTTATAGTGAAGCTTTCTTT.